These T cell receptor beta chains were read from a single sample in a study of immune evolution from preneoplasia to lung adenocarcinoma. Sequenced by immunoSEQ multiplex PCR; TCRdb stores in-frame clones only, minus some. Among under 4,500 clones, around 83% were seen once, and the ten largest hold around 3.2%. The sample comprised FFPE minimally invasive lung adenocarcinoma tissue. These TCRs come from a person between 60 and 69 years old with lung adenocarcinoma. The CDR3 runs from the conserved cysteine through the conserved F or W. A D gene is named only where the DNA matches it firmly. Not every row has a clone size; where given, it reads once, few, many or a size class.

clone_size j_call cdr3_length v_call d_call cdr3_nt cdr3_aa
- TRBJ2-6 17 TRBV6-1 - TGTGCCAGCAGTGTCAGACTAAGGGGGTCTGGGGCCAACGTCCTGACTTTC CASSVRLRGSGANVLTF
- TRBJ1-2 14 TRBV4-3 - TGCGCCAGCAGCCAAGTGGCCAGGGGCTCAGGCTACACCTTC CASSQVARGSGYTF
once TRBJ2-7 15 TRBV11-1 TRBD2 TGTGCCAGCAGCTTAGCATTAGCGGGGGCCTACGAGCAGTACTTC CASSLALAGAYEQYF
few TRBJ2-3 15 TRBV19 TRBD1 TGTGCCAGTAGTATTCCGGGACAGGGGACCGGTACGCAGTATTTT CASSIPGQGTGTQYF
- TRBJ2-7 14 TRBV27 - TGTGCCAGCAGTTTAAAGGCGCATTCCTACGAGCAGTACTTC CASSLKAHSYEQYF
- TRBJ2-7 13 TRBV7-9 - TGTGCCAGCAGCTCCTCCAGCTTGAGCGAGCAGTACTTC CASSSSSLSEQYF
- TRBJ2-1 12 TRBV30 - TGTGCCTGGACCCTCTCCTACAATGAGCAGTTCTTC CAWTLSYNEQFF
- TRBJ2-7 16 TRBV28 - TGTGCCAGCAGTTTATTGGCGGCCAGAAGTTCCTACGAGCAGTACTTC CASSLLAARSSYEQYF
- TRBJ1-2 13 TRBV19 - TGTGCCAGTAGTATAACGACGAACTATGGCTACACCTTC CASSITTNYGYTF
- TRBJ2-1 15 TRBV28 - TGTGCCAGCAGTCTGATACGGACAGACTACAATGAGCAGTTCTTC CASSLIRTDYNEQFF
- TRBJ1-1 15 TRBV2 - TGTGCCAGCAGTGAATTGCGGGGGGCGAACACTGAAGCTTTCTTT CASSELRGANTEAFF
- TRBJ1-1 11 TRBV20-1 - TGCAGTGCTAGCCCCGCCAGGCAAGCTTTCTTT CSASPARQAFF
once TRBJ1-4 15 TRBV2 TRBD1 TGTGCCAGCAGTGCCCACAGGGGGACTAATGAAAAACTGTTTTTT CASSAHRGTNEKLFF
- TRBJ2-1 11 TRBV29-1 TRBD2 TGCAGCGTTGGACTAGCGGGACGGCAGTTCTTC CSVGLAGRQFF
- TRBJ2-3 14 TRBV19 - TGTGCCAGTAAAGATAGCGGAGTCACAGATACGCAGTATTTT CASKDSGVTDTQYF
- TRBJ1-1 13 TRBV19 - TGTGCCAGTAGTGCCTGGCTTGGCACTGAAGCTTTCTTT CASSAWLGTEAFF
- TRBJ2-1 14 TRBV27 TRBD1 TGTGCCAGCAGTTGGACAGGGGGCTACAATGAGCAGTTCTTC CASSWTGGYNEQFF
- TRBJ2-4 15 TRBV27 - TGTGCCAGCAGTCATAGACTCGTAGCCAAAAACATTCAGTACTTC CASSHRLVAKNIQYF
once TRBJ2-5 14 TRBV7-2 - TGTGCCAGCAGCCCCCCCCCGAACCGAGAGACCCAGTACTTC CASSPPPNRETQYF
- TRBJ2-1 17 TRBV7-6 TRBD1 TGTGCCAGCAGCTTAGTAACAGGGGATTCGGCCTACAATGAGCAGTTCTTC CASSLVTGDSAYNEQFF
few TRBJ2-3 12 TRBV7-2 - TGTGCCAGCAGCCAACGCACAGATACGCAGTATTTT CASSQRTDTQYF
- TRBJ2-1 16 TRBV7-2 TRBD1 TGTGCCAGCAGCTTAACCCGGGACAGGGGGCGGAGTGAGCAGTTCTTC CASSLTRDRGRSEQFF
- TRBJ2-2 17 TRBV4-3 TRBD2 TGCGCCAGCAGCCAAGGCCGGACTAGCGGGAGTCCCGGGGAGCTGTTTTTT CASSQGRTSGSPGELFF
- TRBJ1-1 14 TRBV11-1 - TGTGCCAGCAGCTTGGCAGGGCGCGGATCGGGAGCTTTCTTT CASSLAGRGSGAFF
- TRBJ2-7 14 TRBV4-1 TRBD2 TGCGCCAGCAGCCAGGCCGGGACTAACTGGGAGCAGTACTTC CASSQAGTNWEQYF
- TRBJ1-1 14 TRBV10-3 - TGTGCCATCAGTGAAAGGGGGGCTAACACTGAAGCTTTCTTT CAISERGANTEAFF
- TRBJ2-3 12 TRBV6-5 - TGTGCCAGCAGGACTAGCACAGATACGCAGTATTTT CASRTSTDTQYF
few TRBJ2-1 15 TRBV5-4 - TGTGCCAGCAGCTTGGGTAGAGATAGGGGAGGTGAGCAGTTCTTC CASSLGRDRGGEQFF
- TRBJ1-1 13 TRBV7-3 - TGTGCCAGCAGCTTAGGGTGGGGCACTGAAGCTTTCTTT CASSLGWGTEAFF
- TRBJ2-7 18 TRBV30 TRBD1 TGTGCCTGGAGAAGGAAGGGACAGCCGTTACGGGGCTCCTACGAGCAGTACTTC CAWRRKGQPLRGSYEQYF
few TRBJ2-5 11 TRBV20-1 - TGCAGTGCTAACTCCCAAGAGACCCAGTACTTC CSANSQETQYF